These 25 T cell receptor beta chains originate from one sample sequenced in a study of blood T cell repertoires in COVID-19. Produced via immunoSEQ multiplex PCR; TCRdb's table is partial and in-frame only. Of 150,000 or so clones listed, roughly 88% were seen once; the top ten hold roughly 8%. Sequencing used peripheral blood. Receptors were obtained from an older woman with COVID-19, enrolled during active disease.

The chain couples TRBV6-2 or TRBV6-3 to TRBJ1-1; D is possibly TRBD1 (6 bases). This CDR3 region has 16 residues. Germline V gene sequence: CDR1 MNHEY, CDR2 SVGEGT. V was cut by 2 bases and J by 4 bases, with 17 bases left in between. CDR3: CASSYGKDRRSTEAFF. DNA of the CDR3: TGTGCCAGCAGTTACGGAAAGGACAGACGCAGCACTGAAGCTTTCTTT.

The V and J genes are TRBV4-2 and TRBJ1-2; possibly TRBD1 for D (5 bases). Germline V CDR1 and CDR2: LGHNA, YNFKEQ. V lost 1 base to trimming and J lost 6 bases, with 9 bases between them. The CDR3 is made up of 13 amino acids. CDR3 nucleotide sequence: TGTGCCAGCAGCCAAGTTAGGGGCGATGGCTACACCTTC. It specifies CASSQVRGDGYTF.

The rearrangement uses TRBV5-1 and TRBJ2-2; 8 nucleotides match TRBD2. This CDR3 has 16 amino acids. V was clipped by 4 bases and J by 1 base; unmatched bases: 6. In germline, CDR1 is SGHRS, CDR2 YFSETQ. CDR3 DNA: TGCGCCAGCAGCCGTAAAGCGGGGGTGAACACCGGGGAGCTGTTTTTT. Its protein is CASSRKAGVNTGELFF.

This rearrangement joins TRBV28 to TRBJ1-2, with a weak D call TRBD1 (5 bases). Per the germline V gene, CDR1 is MDHEN and CDR2 is SYDVKM. Trimming removed 7 bases from V and 6 bases from J, with 21 bases in between. This CDR3 is 15 amino acids long. CDR3 protein: CASIYLGGGEDGYTF. CDR3 bases: TGTGCCAGCATCTACCTGGGGGGAGGAGAGGATGGCTACACCTTC.

This chain connects TRBV21-1 to TRBJ1-5; the DNA was not compared with TRBD1, the D call given in the table. TRBV21-1 is reported as a pseudogene. The length of the CDR3 is 19 residues. The CDR3 DNA follows: TGTGCCAGCAGCAAACAGGGACAGGGGCGACTATATAGCAATCAGCCCCAGCATTTT. It is translated as CASSKQGQGRLYSNQPQHF.

The chain couples TRBV5-1 to TRBJ2-5, with a tentative D call TRBD2 (6 bases). Per germline, CDR1 SGHRS and CDR2 YFSETQ. The length of the CDR3 is 14 residues. V was trimmed by 6 bases and J by 3 bases, leaving 15 bases between them. As DNA, the CDR3 is TGCGCCAGCACCCTCGGGGGAGCGGAAGAGACCCAGTACTTC. Encoded protein: CASTLGGAEETQYF.

The CDR3 DNA reads as TGTGCCAGCAGATCCTCCCCTGTAGCCAACGTCCTGACTTTC. Translation: CASRSSPVANVLTF. The rearrangement joins TRBV6-5 to TRBJ2-6; D is ambiguous. The CDR3 length is 14 residues. Germline CDR1 MNHEY, CDR2 SVGAGI. The V end lost 6 bases, the J end lost 7 bases, and 13 bases lay between the germline ends.

The chain recombines TRBV15 with TRBJ2-7; possibly TRBD1 for D (7 bases). The CDR3 consists of 20 residues. CDR1 is LNHNV, CDR2 YYDKDF, per germline (reference sequence). The V end was cut by 0 bases, the J end by 2 bases, with 26 bases between. This chain's CDR3 is CATSRERAGLHPGQTYEQYF. The CDR3 DNA reads TGTGCCACCAGCAGAGAGAGAGCGGGCCTACATCCGGGACAGACCTACGAGCAGTACTTC.

The V and J genes are TRBV10-3 and TRBJ2-6; 11 bases match TRBD1. The CDR3 sequence is 17 residues long. V was pared by 5 bases and J by 0 bases, with 3 bases of the junction left unmatched. The germline CDR1 and CDR2 sequences are ENHRY and SYGVKD. Here the CDR3 reads CAISWTGGISGANVLTF. The DNA for the CDR3 is TGTGCCATCAGTTGGACAGGGGGCATCTCTGGGGCCAACGTCCTGACTTTC.

This sequence joins TRBV19 and TRBJ2-7, with 7 bases matching TRBD1. The V gene's germline CDR1 is LNHDA and CDR2 SQIVND (reference sequence). The CDR3 runs to 14 residues. J gave up 3 bases and V 5 bases, and 7 bases lay outside the gene matches. The CDR3 nucleotides are TGTGCCAGTAGTCGACAGGGAAACGTCTACGAGCAGTACTTC. Its protein product is CASSRQGNVYEQYF.

V gene TRBV18 combines with J gene TRBJ2-1; 7 bases line up with TRBD2. CDR3 size: 16 residues. V was pared by 5 bases and J by 6 bases, with 13 bases of the junction left unmatched. Per germline, CDR1 KGHSH and CDR2 LQKENI. The CDR3 protein is CASSGSGRVRINEQFF. CDR3 nucleotides: TGTGCCAGCTCAGGTTCGGGGAGGGTAAGGATCAATGAGCAGTTCTTC. Full variable domain (missing parts from reference TRBV18 and TRBJ2-1): NAGVMQNPRHLVRRRGQEARLRCSPMKGHSHVYWYRQLPEEGLKFMVYLQKENIIDESGMPKERFSAEFPKEGPSILRIQQVVRGDSAAYFCASSGSGRVRINEQFFGPGTRLTVL.

The chain is built from TRBV7-9 and TRBJ2-5; 7 bases fit TRBD1. Germline V gene data show CDR1 as SEHNR and CDR2 as FQNEAQ (reference sequence). The CDR3 consists of 15 residues. With 6 bases clipped from V and 4 bases from J, the junction kept 11 bases outside the gene matches. For the CDR3, the DNA is TGTGCCAGCAGTCTCACGTACAGGGACAGAGAGACCCAGTACTTC. Amino acid sequence: CASSLTYRDRETQYF. Based on the CDR3 plus reference TRBV7-9 and TRBJ2-5, the full variable domain is DTGVSQNPRHKITKRGQNVTFRCDPISEHNRLYWYRQTLGQGPEFLTYFQNEAQLEKSRLLSDRFSAERPKGSFSTLEIQRTEQGDSAMYLCASSLTYRDRETQYFGPGTRLLVL.

The chain recombines TRBV30 with TRBJ2-7; a weak D match, TRBD1 (7 bases). Germline values: CDR1 GTSNPN, CDR2 SVGIG (reference sequence). Between the trimmed V and J ends, which lost 4 bases and 0 bases, there was a span of 16 bases. This CDR3 contains 15 residues. CDR3 sequence (DNA): TGTGCCTGGATGGGCGGGGACAGACCCTCCTACGAGCAGTACTTC. Translating it yields CAWMGGDRPSYEQYF.

This clone appeared a single time. The chain carries TRBV6-5 and TRBJ1-5, with D unclear. Germline CDR1 is MNHEY and CDR2 is SVGAGI. The CDR3 extends over 16 amino acids. Trimming stripped 0 bases from V and 5 bases from J, with 14 bases between. CDR3 in DNA: TGTGCCAGCAGTTACTCGACTAACCGGAGGGATCAGCCCCAGCATTTT. This encodes CASSYSTNRRDQPQHF.

In nucleotides, the CDR3 is TGCGCCAGCAGCTGGGGGTGGGAGGGAGACGGCAATCAGCCCCAGCATTTT. Translation: CASSWGWEGDGNQPQHF. The rearrangement uses TRBV5-1 and TRBJ1-5, with TRBD1 as a possible D gene (5 bases). This CDR3 region has 17 residues. CDR1 is SGHRS and CDR2 is YFSETQ in the germline V gene. V was trimmed by 3 bases and J by 2 bases, leaving 18 bases between them.

DNA of the CDR3: TGTGCCAGCAGACGCACAGGGGGCGCCTTTGAAGCTTTCTTT. Its protein product is CASRRTGGAFEAFF. The genes are TRBV6-4 and TRBJ1-1; 9 positions match TRBD1. From germline, CDR1 is MRHNA and CDR2 SNTAGT. After removal of 6 bases from V and 7 bases from J, the junction contained 9 bases not matched to a gene. CDR3 length equals 14 residues.

The chain has TRBV2 and TRBJ1-2; D may be TRBD1 (6 bases). V lost 6 bases and J lost 4, with 18 bases in between. CDR1 is SNHLY and CDR2 is FYNNEI in the germline V gene. This CDR3 region has 15 residues. The CDR3, as DNA: TGTGCCAGCAGGAGGGGACACGGACAGAGCTATGGCTACACCTTC. Translated, it gives CASRRGHGQSYGYTF.

This clone has just a few counts. The CDR3 DNA is TGTGCCAGCAGCTTACATGTCCGGAGCACTGAAGCTTTCTTT. This sequence encodes CASSLHVRSTEAFF. The chain combines TRBV7-3 with TRBJ1-1; D gene uncertain. This CDR3 spans 14 amino acids. Per germline, CDR1 SGHTA and CDR2 FQGTGA. V lost 2 bases to trimming and J lost 4 bases, with 11 bases between them.

The chain is built from TRBV12-3 or TRBV12-4 and TRBJ1-5; tentatively, D is TRBD1 (5 bases). The CDR3 covers 13 residues. With 5 bases removed from V and 1 base from J, the gap between germline ends came to 6 bases. The CDR3 nucleotides read TGTGCCAGCAGTCGGACAAGCAATCAGCCCCAGCATTTT. Its protein is CASSRTSNQPQHF.

The chain carries TRBV5-1 and TRBJ1-1, with a tentative D call TRBD1 (5 bases). Trimming took off 4 bases at V and 4 bases at J, with 14 bases between the two ends. Germline V gives CDR1 SGHRS, CDR2 YFSETQ. This CDR3 contains 14 residues. In nucleotides, the CDR3 is TGCGCCAGCAGCACATCGGGGGTAGTCACTGAAGCTTTCTTT. Amino acids: CASSTSGVVTEAFF. The full variable domain, completed using reference TRBV5-1 and TRBJ1-1, is KAGVTQTPRYLIKTRGQQVTLSCSPISGHRSVSWYQQTPGQGLQFLFEYFSETQRNKGNFPGRFSGRQFSNSRSEMNVSTLELGDSALYLCASSTSGVVTEAFFGQGTRLTVV.

The rearrangement joins TRBV19 to TRBJ1-6; a possible D gene is TRBD1 (6 bases). CDR1 is LNHDA, CDR2 SQIVND, per germline (reference sequence). This CDR3 comprises 14 residues. Trimming removed 7 bases at V and 5 bases at J, with 12 bases between. The CDR3 DNA is TGTGCCAGTACCCCGACAGGAGATAATTCACCCCTCCACTTT. Protein: CASTPTGDNSPLHF.

The chain uses TRBV6-5 and TRBJ1-1; 11 nucleotides line up with TRBD1. The junction had 2 bases not matched to a gene; V was cut back by 4 bases and J by 4 bases. The V gene's germline CDR1 is MNHEY and CDR2 SVGAGI. The CDR3 extends over 14 amino acids. DNA for the CDR3: TGTGCCAGCAGTTCCGGGACAGGGGGCACTGAAGCTTTCTTT. This encodes CASSSGTGGTEAFF.

The genes are TRBV7-9 and TRBJ2-1, with TRBD2 matching over 10 bases. Looked up from germline, CDR1 is SEHNR and CDR2 is FQNEAQ (reference sequence). This CDR3 contains 14 residues. Trimming cost V 1 base and J 8 bases; bases outside gene matches: 2. The CDR3 is CASSLGGTSDEQFF. The DNA for the CDR3 is TGTGCCAGCAGCTTAGGAGGGACTAGCGATGAGCAGTTCTTC.

The rearrangement links TRBV11-2 to TRBJ2-7; D perhaps matches TRBD1 (5 bases). CDR1 is SGHAT, CDR2 FQNNGV, per germline. V shed 0 bases and J shed 3 bases, with 15 bases lying between them. CDR3 length: 16 residues. The CDR3 loop reads CASSLDLGAAGYEQYF. DNA for the CDR3: TGTGCCAGCAGCTTAGATCTTGGGGCCGCCGGCTACGAGCAGTACTTC. Full variable domain (outside the CDR3, taken from reference TRBV11-2 and TRBJ2-7): EAGVAQSPRYKIIEKRQSVAFWCNPISGHATLYWYQQILGQGPKLLIQFQNNGVVDDSQLPKDRFSAERLKGVDSTLKIQPAKLEDSAVYLCASSLDLGAAGYEQYFGPGTRLTVT.

The rearrangement joins TRBV10-2 to TRBJ2-5; 10 nucleotides agree with TRBD1. After removal of 3 bases from V and 5 bases from J, the junction contained 6 bases not matched to a gene. The germline V gene encodes CDR1 WSHSY and CDR2 SAAADI. The CDR3 runs to 15 residues. The CDR3: CASSELTGGGETQYF. DNA of the CDR3: TGCGCCAGCAGTGAACTGACAGGGGGCGGGGAGACCCAGTACTTC.